Sequencing of this T cell receptor beta chain was carried out in a study of cytomegalovirus exposure and HLA in healthy donors. The study, taken as a whole, reports: The study recorded some 160 TCR beta chains that were cytomegalovirus-associated. Researchers reported in a later analysis that a missense DCLRE1C variant was tied to TCR beta V- and J-gene trimming. Immune exposure data for these donors was limited to CMV serostatus.

Vbeta (60) and Jbeta (13) primers were used in the PCR. Here immunoSEQ multiplex PCR was the method, and the copy in TCRdb shows in-frame clones only, minus some. The top ten clones hold 20% to 25% of a sample with tens of thousands of clones, about 66% of them seen once. Turning to this clone: Its antigen is unknown.

The V and J ends lost 5 bases and 5 bases respectively, with 19 bases between them. Per the germline V gene, CDR1 is SEHNR and CDR2 is FQNEAQ (reference sequence). The CDR3 totals 15 residues. The donors, nominally healthy at sampling, likely had unrecorded immune exposures. The material sequenced was PBMCs. This receptor was obtained from a woman aged 45-60 years in good health and CMV-seropositive. This sequence joins TRBV7-9 and TRBJ2-7, with D maybe TRBD2 (5 bases). This CDR3 is CASSRLRASRNEQYF. CDR3 sequence (DNA): TGTGCCAGCAGCCGACTACGGGCCTCTCGCAACGAGCAGTACTTC. The complete variable domain, with remaining parts taken from reference TRBV7-9 and TRBJ2-7, reads DTGVSQNPRHKITKRGQNVTFRCDPISEHNRLYWYRQTLGQGPEFLTYFQNEAQLEKSRLLSDRFSAERPKGSFSTLEIQRTEQGDSAMYLCASSRLRASRNEQYFGPGTRLTVT.